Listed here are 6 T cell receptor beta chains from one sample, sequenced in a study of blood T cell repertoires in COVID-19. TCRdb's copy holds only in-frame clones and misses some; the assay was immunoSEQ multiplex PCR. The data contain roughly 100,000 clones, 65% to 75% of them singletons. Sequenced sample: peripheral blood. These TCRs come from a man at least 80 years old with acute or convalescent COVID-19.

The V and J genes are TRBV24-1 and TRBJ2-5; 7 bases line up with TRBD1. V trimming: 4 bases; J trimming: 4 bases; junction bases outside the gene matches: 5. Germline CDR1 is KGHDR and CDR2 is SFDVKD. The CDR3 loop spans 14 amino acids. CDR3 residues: CATSDVQGRETQYF. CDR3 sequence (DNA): TGTGCCACCAGTGACGTACAGGGGAGAGAGACCCAGTACTTC.

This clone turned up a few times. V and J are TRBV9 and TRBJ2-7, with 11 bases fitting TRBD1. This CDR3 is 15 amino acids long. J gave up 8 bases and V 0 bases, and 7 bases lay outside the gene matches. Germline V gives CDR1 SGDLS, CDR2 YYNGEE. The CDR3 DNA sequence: TGTGCCAGCAGCGTAGAGCAGGGACAGGGGGTGAAGCAGTACTTC. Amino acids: CASSVEQGQGVKQYF.

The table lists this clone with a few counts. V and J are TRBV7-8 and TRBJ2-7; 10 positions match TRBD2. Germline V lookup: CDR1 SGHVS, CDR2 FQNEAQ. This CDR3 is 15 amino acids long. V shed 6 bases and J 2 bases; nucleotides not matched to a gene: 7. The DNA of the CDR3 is TGTGCCAGCAGGCCCTCTAGCGGGAGCCCCTACGAGCAGTACTTC. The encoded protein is CASRPSSGSPYEQYF.

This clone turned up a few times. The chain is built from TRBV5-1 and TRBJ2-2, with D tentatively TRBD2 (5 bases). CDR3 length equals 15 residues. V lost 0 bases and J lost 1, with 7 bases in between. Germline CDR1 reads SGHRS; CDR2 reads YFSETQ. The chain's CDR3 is CASSLGRENTGELFF. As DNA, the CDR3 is TGCGCCAGCAGCTTGGGACGGGAGAACACCGGGGAGCTGTTTTTT. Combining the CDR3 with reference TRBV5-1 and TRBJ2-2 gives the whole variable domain KAGVTQTPRYLIKTRGQQVTLSCSPISGHRSVSWYQQTPGQGLQFLFEYFSETQRNKGNFPGRFSGRQFSNSRSEMNVSTLELGDSALYLCASSLGRENTGELFFGEGSRLTVL.

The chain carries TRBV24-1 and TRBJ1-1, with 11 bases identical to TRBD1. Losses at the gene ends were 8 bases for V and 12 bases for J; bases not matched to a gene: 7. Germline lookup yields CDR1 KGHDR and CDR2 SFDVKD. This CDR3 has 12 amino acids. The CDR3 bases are TGTGCCACCACTGCCGGACAGGGGGCGACTTTCTTT. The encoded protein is CATTAGQGATFF.

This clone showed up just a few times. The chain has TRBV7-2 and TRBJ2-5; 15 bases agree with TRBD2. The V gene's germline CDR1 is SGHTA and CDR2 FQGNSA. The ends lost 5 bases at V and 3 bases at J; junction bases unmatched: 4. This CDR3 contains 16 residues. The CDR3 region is CASSPRTSGREETQYF. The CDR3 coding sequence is TGTGCCAGCAGCCCCAGGACTAGCGGGAGGGAAGAGACCCAGTACTTC.